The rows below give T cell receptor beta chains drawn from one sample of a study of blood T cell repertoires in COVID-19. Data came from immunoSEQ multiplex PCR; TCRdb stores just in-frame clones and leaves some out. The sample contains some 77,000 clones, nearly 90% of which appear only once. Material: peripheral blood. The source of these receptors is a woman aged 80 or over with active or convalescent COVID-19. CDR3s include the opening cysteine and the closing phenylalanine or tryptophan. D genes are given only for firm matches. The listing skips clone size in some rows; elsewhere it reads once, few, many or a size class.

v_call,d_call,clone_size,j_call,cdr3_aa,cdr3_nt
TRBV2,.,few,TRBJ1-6,CASSDVGQASSYNSPLHF,TGTGCCAGCAGTGATGTTGGCCAGGCGAGCTCCTATAATTCACCCCTCCACTTT
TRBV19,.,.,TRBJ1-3,CASSISSGNTIYF,TGTGCCAGTAGTATCAGCTCTGGAAACACCATATATTTT
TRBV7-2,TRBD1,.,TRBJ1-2,CASSLGDRGYGYTF,TGTGCCAGCAGCTTAGGAGACAGGGGATATGGCTACACCTTC
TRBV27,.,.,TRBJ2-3,CASSLPMGSTQYF,TGTGCCAGCAGTTTACCGATGGGCAGTACGCAGTATTTT
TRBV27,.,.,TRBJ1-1,CASIALANTEAFF,TGTGCCAGCATAGCCTTAGCAAACACTGAAGCTTTCTTT
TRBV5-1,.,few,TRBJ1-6,CASREYGGSPLHF,TGCGCCAGCAGGGAGTACGGTGGTTCACCCCTCCACTTT
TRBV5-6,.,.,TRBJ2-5,CASSSRPDYTETQYF,TGTGCCAGCAGCTCACGACCTGACTATACGGAGACCCAGTACTTC
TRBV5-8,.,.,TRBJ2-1,CASSLAQGYNEQFF,TGTGCCAGCAGCTTGGCTCAGGGCTACAATGAGCAGTTCTTC
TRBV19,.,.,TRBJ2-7,CASRGDRHEQYF,TGTGCCAGTAGAGGAGACCGACACGAGCAGTACTTC
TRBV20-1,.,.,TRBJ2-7,CSASGGGVEQYF,TGCAGTGCTAGTGGAGGAGGGGTGGAGCAGTACTTC
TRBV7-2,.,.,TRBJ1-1,CASSLMGPRDTEAFF,TGTGCCAGCAGCTTAATGGGTCCCAGGGACACTGAAGCTTTCTTT
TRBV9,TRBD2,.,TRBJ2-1,CASSVVGRGSYNEQFF,TGTGCCAGCAGCGTAGTGGGGCGGGGGTCCTACAATGAGCAGTTCTTC
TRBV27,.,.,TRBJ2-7,CASSLYALADEQYF,TGTGCCAGCAGTTTATATGCCCTCGCGGACGAGCAGTACTTC
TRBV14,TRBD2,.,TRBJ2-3,CASSQPLAGLVLRQYF,TGTGCCAGCAGCCAACCCCTAGCGGGGCTTGTTCTAAGGCAGTATTTT
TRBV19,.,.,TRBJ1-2,CASSNPGGARLNYGYTF,TGTGCCAGTAGCAACCCGGGGGGGGCGCGCCTCAACTATGGCTACACCTTC
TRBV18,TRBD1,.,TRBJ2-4,CASSPPTGQGTIQYF,TGTGCCAGCTCACCACCGACGGGACAGGGAACCATTCAGTACTTC